What follows are 7 T cell receptor beta chains derived from one specimen sequenced in a study of beta chain features in type 1 diabetes. The isolated RNA, all of it, was reverse transcribed, so expressed TCRB transcripts were what got sequenced. Produced via immunoSEQ multiplex PCR; TCRdb's table is partial and in-frame only. This sample has some 410,000 clones, with about an eighth found just once. Sequenced input: naive CD4+ T cells from blood. These receptors were obtained from a young woman in good health.

The DNA for the CDR3 is TGTGCCAGCCACCGCCGGGACTATCAAGAGACCCAGTACTTC. The encoded protein is CASHRRDYQETQYF. This chain uses TRBV7-3 with TRBJ2-5, with 7 bases aligning to TRBD2. Germline CDR1 is SGHTA and CDR2 is FQGTGA. The CDR3 contains 14 residues. V was pared by 8 bases and J by 2 bases, with 8 bases of the junction left unmatched.

The rearrangement joins TRBV6-6 to TRBJ1-2; 9 positions match TRBD1. CDR1 is MNHNY, CDR2 SVGAGI, per germline (reference sequence). The J segment lost 8 bases and the V segment lost 6 bases, leaving 4 bases of the junction unmatched. The CDR3 is made up of 12 amino acids. CDR3: CASSGTGRGYTF. CDR3 sequence (DNA): TGTGCCAGCAGCGGGACAGGGCGCGGCTACACCTTC.

The chain uses TRBV4-3 and TRBJ2-3; D is ambiguous. CDR3 size: 17 residues. V lost 0 bases to trimming and J lost 2 bases, with 15 bases between them. CDR1 and CDR2 from the germline V gene are LGHNA and YSLEER. In DNA form, the CDR3 reads TGCGCCAGCAGCCAAGACGGGCCCCTTCAACACACAGATACGCAGTATTTT. Protein sequence: CASSQDGPLQHTDTQYF.

This clone showed up just a few times. The chain combines TRBV4-1 with TRBJ2-1; D is uncertain. The germline V and J ends were trimmed by 1 base and 12 bases, with 10 bases remaining between them. The CDR3 has 12 residues. Germline CDR1 is MGHRA and CDR2 is YSYEKL. In DNA, the CDR3 is TGCGCCAGCAGCCAAGTCGGTGTTGTGCAGTTCTTC. Translated, it gives CASSQVGVVQFF.

A few counts support this clone. The V and J genes are TRBV7-9 and TRBJ1-1; D remains unclear. Germline V gene data show CDR1 as SEHNR and CDR2 as FQNEAQ (reference sequence). This CDR3 has 12 amino acids. V was trimmed by 5 bases and J by 1 base, leaving 5 bases between them. The CDR3 DNA sequence: TGTGCCAGCAGCCGTCAGAACACTGAAGCTTTCTTT. Amino acids: CASSRQNTEAFF.

The chain joins TRBV7-9 to TRBJ1-2, with unresolved D. The CDR3 is 12 residues long. The germline gives CDR1 SEHNR, CDR2 FQNEAQ (reference sequence). The V end was cut by 2 bases, the J end by 8 bases, with 9 bases between. In DNA form, the CDR3 reads TGTGCCAGCAGCTTACACCGCTCCGGCTACACCTTC. Its protein is CASSLHRSGYTF.

This clone occurred a few times. J is TRBJ2-7 and V is TRBV4-1; D is uncertain. Trimming shortened V by 1 base and J by 2 bases, and 6 bases separated the two germline ends. Germline V CDR1 and CDR2: MGHRA, YSYEKL. CDR3 length: 13 residues. The CDR3 nucleotides are TGCGCCAGCAGCCAAGGCTTGGCCTACGAGCAGTACGTC. Translated, it gives CASSQGLAYEQYV.